A selection of T cell receptor beta chains follows, all from one sample in a study of cytomegalovirus exposure and HLA in healthy donors. Data came from immunoSEQ multiplex PCR; TCRdb stores just in-frame clones and leaves some out. The data show 70,000 to 90,000 clones, with approximately 70% seen just once and about 22% held by the top ten. The sequenced material came from PBMCs. Receptors were obtained from a man aged 40-50 years in good health and CMV-seropositive. Both conserved end residues are part of each CDR3. A D gene is named only where the DNA matches it firmly. Not all rows give a size; the values are once, few, many and, for expanded clones, a class.

V	D	J	size	DNA	CDR3
TRBV28	TRBD1	TRBJ2-7	few	TGTGCCAGCAGGGACAGGGGAATCTACGAGCAGTACTTC	CASRDRGIYEQYF
TRBV7-9	NA	TRBJ2-7	few	TGTGCCAGCAGCTTACCCAGTGGACTCTACTCCTACGAGCAGTACTTC	CASSLPSGLYSYEQYF
TRBV30	NA	TRBJ2-1	few	TGTGCCTGGTCCTGGGGAGGGGGTGAGCAGTTCTTC	CAWSWGGGEQFF
TRBV5-6	NA	TRBJ2-2	NA	TGTGCCAGCAGCTCGTTCACCGGGGAGCTGTTTTTT	CASSSFTGELFF
TRBV9	TRBD1	TRBJ1-3	NA	TGTGCCAGCAGCGTAGGCTGGAGACAGGGTGGAAACACCATATATTTT	CASSVGWRQGGNTIYF
TRBV19	TRBD2	TRBJ2-1	NA	TGTGCCAGTAGTATAGATGTCCTAGCGGGGGGGCTCTACAATGAGCAGTTCTTC	CASSIDVLAGGLYNEQFF
TRBV6-6	NA	TRBJ2-1	NA	TGTGCCAGCAGCCGCTTGGGGGGCTCCTACAATGAGCAGTTCTTC	CASSRLGGSYNEQFF
TRBV11-2	NA	TRBJ1-3	few	TGTGCCAGCCATCAGGGAAACACCATATATTTT	CASHQGNTIYF
TRBV6-5	NA	TRBJ2-2	once	TGTGCCAGCAGTTACTCTAGAGCCGGGGAGCTGTTTTTT	CASSYSRAGELFF
TRBV9	TRBD2	TRBJ2-2	NA	TGTGCCAGCTCCCGGGGTACTAGCGGGAACACCGGGGAGCTGTTTTTT	CASSRGTSGNTGELFF
TRBV2	NA	TRBJ2-7	few	TGTGCCAGCAGGAGGACTGAATACTCCTACGAGCAGTACTTC	CASRRTEYSYEQYF
TRBV20-1	NA	TRBJ2-4	NA	TGCAGTGCTACTCTAAACATTCAGTACTTC	CSATLNIQYF
TRBV30	NA	TRBJ2-2	few	TGTGCCTGGAACAGAGGGACCGGGGAGCTGTTTTTT	CAWNRGTGELFF
TRBV6-6	TRBD1	TRBJ1-5	few	TGTGCCAGCACCCAGGGGGGACAGGGGGGCAATCAGCCCCAGCATTTT	CASTQGGQGGNQPQHF
TRBV7-9	TRBD2	TRBJ2-3	NA	TGTGCCAGCAGCTTACCCCCTGCGGGGGAGAGCACAGATACGCAGTATTTT	CASSLPPAGESTDTQYF
TRBV19	TRBD1	TRBJ1-1	NA	TGTGCCAGTAGTACCATCTCCACAGGGGACACTGAAGCTTTCTTT	CASSTISTGDTEAFF
TRBV30	NA	TRBJ1-3	NA	TGTGCCTCGGGATCGGCGGGCTCTGGAAACACCATATATTTT	CASGSAGSGNTIYF
TRBV4-2	NA	TRBJ1-5	NA	TGTGCCAGCAGCCAACAGGTTAATAGCAATCAGCCCCAGCATTTT	CASSQQVNSNQPQHF
TRBV2	NA	TRBJ1-5	NA	TGTGCCAGCACCCCCCGGCGGAGAAATCAGCCCCAGCATTTT	CASTPRRRNQPQHF
TRBV7-9	NA	TRBJ2-5	few	TGTGCCAGCAGCTTAGGGCTGCCCATAGAGACCCAGTACTTC	CASSLGLPIETQYF
TRBV7-2	TRBD2	TRBJ2-5	NA	TGTGCCAGCAGTAGGACTAGCGGGGGTCTGAGGGAGACCCAGTACTTC	CASSRTSGGLRETQYF
TRBV27	TRBD1	TRBJ2-3	once	TGTGCCAGCAGTTTCCGGGACAGAGGCACAGATACGCAGTATTTT	CASSFRDRGTDTQYF
TRBV6-5	NA	TRBJ2-3	NA	TGTGCCAGCAGTTCCCGTTGGAAGCGGTCCACAGATACGCAGTATTTT	CASSSRWKRSTDTQYF